These T cell receptor beta chains were read from a single sample in a study of radiotherapy plus CTLA-4 blockade in lung cancer. The table came from immunoSEQ multiplex PCR; TCRdb's copy has only in-frame clones and leaves some out. The profile covers just over 14,000 clones, with around three quarters appearing a single time and 46% taken by the ten largest. Sequencing was performed on peripheral blood, taken from a patient treated with radiotherapy plus ipilimumab. The source of these receptors is a human donor with non-small cell lung cancer whose response to radiotherapy plus ipilimumab could not be evaluated. CDR3s include the opening cysteine and the closing phenylalanine or tryptophan. The order of the fields is D gene, clone size, J gene, V gene, CDR3 DNA, CDR3 protein. A D gene is named only where the DNA matches it firmly. Size tells how often a clone was seen (once, few, many) or the class of an expanded clone, and some rows leave it out.

>TRBD1|NA|TRBJ1-3|TRBV13
TGTGCCAGCAGCACCCGGACAGGGGAAAACACCATATATTTT
CASSTRTGENTIYF
>TRBD1|NA|TRBJ2-2|TRBV2
TGTGCCAGTTTCGACAGGGGGCTACCCGGGGAGCTGTTTTTT
CASFDRGLPGELFF
>NA|few|TRBJ1-1|TRBV10-3
TGTGCCATCAGTGAGAGGACAGAAGCTTTCTTT
CAISERTEAFF
>NA|NA|TRBJ1-6|TRBV9
TGTGCCAGCAGCGCTCCGGGGAGCTCCTATAATTCACCCCTCCACTTT
CASSAPGSSYNSPLHF
>TRBD2|NA|TRBJ2-1|TRBV19
TGTGCCAGTAGTATCGGGACTAGCGTCCTGAGGAATGAGCAGTTCTTC
CASSIGTSVLRNEQFF
>TRBD1|NA|TRBJ2-7|TRBV5-1
TGCGCCAGCAGCTTTGACAGGGGTTTCTACGAGCAGTACTTC
CASSFDRGFYEQYF
>NA|NA|TRBJ1-1|TRBV5-6
TGTGCCAGCAGCCCTGGGCCGGGAGTCCCTGAAGCTTTCTTT
CASSPGPGVPEAFF
>TRBD2|NA|TRBJ2-6|TRBV9
TGTGCCAGCAGCCTCCCGGGAGGGGCGGGCACTGGGGCCAACGTCCTGACTTTC
CASSLPGGAGTGANVLTF
>TRBD1|NA|TRBJ1-6|TRBV5-1
TGCGCCAGCAGCTTTGCGGGACAGAGGGATTCACCCCTCCACTTT
CASSFAGQRDSPLHF
>TRBD1|NA|TRBJ2-7|TRBV7-6
TGTGCCAGCAGCCCAGGGACAGCCGGGGTCCACGGGCAGTACTTC
CASSPGTAGVHGQYF
>NA|few|TRBJ2-7|TRBV6-1
TGTGCCAGCAGCCACGGACAGAGCTACGAGCAGTACTTC
CASSHGQSYEQYF
>TRBD2|NA|TRBJ2-2|TRBV5-6
TGTGCCAGCAGCCACCGACTAGCGGGGGATGTAACCGGGGAGCTGTTTTTT
CASSHRLAGDVTGELFF
>TRBD1|few|TRBJ1-2|TRBV6-4
TGTGCCAGCAGCCGGGACAGGGGGATGGGCTACACCTTC
CASSRDRGMGYTF
>TRBD1|NA|TRBJ2-5|TRBV5-6
TGTGCCAGCAGATGGCAGGGGGAAGAGACCCAGTACTTC
CASRWQGEETQYF
>NA|NA|TRBJ2-3|TRBV9
TGTGCCAGCAGCGTAAGGGACACTCCCACAGATACGCAGTATTTT
CASSVRDTPTDTQYF
>NA|NA|TRBJ2-7|TRBV7-6
TGTGCCAGCAGCTTGAAAGAGGCCGAGCAGTACTTC
CASSLKEAEQYF
>TRBD1|NA|TRBJ1-2|TRBV7-2
TGTGCCAGCAGCTTAACCTCGGAGACAGGGGTGAGCTACACCTTC
CASSLTSETGVSYTF